This T cell receptor beta chain was identified in a study of a mutant IDH1 vaccine in newly diagnosed glioma. In the study overall: Eight vaccinations went to patients in weeks 1, 3, 5, 7, 11, 15, 19, 23. Findings and limits, study-wide: Whatever changes occurred in top peripheral T cell clonotypes seemed unrelated to pseudoprogression.

Method: immunoSEQ multiplex PCR; TCRdb's copy keeps in-frame clones and lacks some. This sample carries 9,500 to 11,000 clones, 88% of them seen once, and the ten largest clones take 5.2%. The time point here: week 23, last vaccination. The study gave 300 ug of mutant IDH1 20-mer peptide per vaccine dose, with topical imiquimod. Turning to this clone: Its antigen is unidentified.

Germline assignment: CDR1 MNHNY and CDR2 SVGAGI (reference sequence). The trim removed 5 bases at V and 4 bases at J, leaving 1 base unmatched. The CDR3 has 12 residues. Specimen: PBMCs, collected from a glioma patient whose treatment included an IDH1 peptide vaccine. The chain has TRBV6-6 and TRBJ1-1; 7 nucleotides align to TRBD1. This receptor was taken from a middle-aged woman with glioma. Some clones in this sample may be carry-over from other donors' samples. CDR3 coding DNA: TGTGCCAGCAGTACAGGGGTCACTGAAGCTTTCTTT. This codes for CASSTGVTEAFF.